This TCR beta chain came from a study of PD-L1 blockade in urothelial cancer. Profiled with immunoSEQ multiplex PCR; TCRdb holds only in-frame clones, not every one. The table has tens of thousands of clones, around 90% seen once. Germline V gene lookup returns CDR1 WSHSY and CDR2 SAAADI. Losses at the gene ends were 5 bases for V and 6 bases for J; bases not matched to a gene: 8. The CDR3 runs to 15 residues. This clonotype was sampled from a man over 45 with urothelial cancer. The rearrangement links TRBV10-2 to TRBJ1-5; TRBD1 matches 9 bases. The starting material was PBMCs, obtained around atezolizumab (anti-PD-L1) treatment. The CDR3 DNA sequence: TGCGCCAGCAGTTCCCGGGACAGGGCCGCTCAGCCCCAGCATTTT. Amino acid sequence: CASSSRDRAAQPQHF.